These 25 T cell receptor beta chains were sequenced from one sample in a study of cytomegalovirus exposure and HLA in healthy donors. With 60 Vbeta and 13 Jbeta primers, the PCR was carried out. Profiled with immunoSEQ multiplex PCR; TCRdb holds only in-frame clones, not every one. The sample includes approximately 130,000 clones, roughly 83% of them seen just once. Sequences were obtained from PBMCs. These TCRs come from a girl aged 2-15 years in good health and CMV-seronegative.

The chain recombines TRBV28 with TRBJ2-1; D possibly corresponds to TRBD1 (5 bases). The CDR3 contains 14 residues. CDR1 and CDR2 from the germline V gene are MDHEN and SYDVKM. Trimming pared 2 bases from V and 5 bases from J, leaving 10 bases between. CDR3 loop: CASSLPTGDNEQFF. For the CDR3, the DNA is TGTGCCAGCAGTTTACCCACAGGAGACAATGAGCAGTTCTTC. The whole variable domain, remainder taken from reference TRBV28 and TRBJ2-1, is DVKVTQSSRYLVKRTGEKVFLECVQDMDHENMFWYRQDPGLGLRLIYFSYDVKMKEKGDIPEGYSVSREKKERFSLILESASTNQTSMYLCASSLPTGDNEQFFGPGTRLTVL.

The sample holds one count of this clone. The chain is built from TRBV7-8 and TRBJ1-6; the D is unclear. Trimming removed 6 bases at V and 6 bases at J, with 18 bases between. The CDR3 sequence is 16 residues long. CDR1 SGHVS and CDR2 FQNEAQ come from the germline V gene. In DNA form, the CDR3 reads TGTGCCAGCAGTTCGCACCGGGTCAGAACTAATTCACCCCTCCACTTT. It is translated as CASSSHRVRTNSPLHF.

The chain is built from TRBV7-2 and TRBJ2-5; perhaps TRBD2 as D (6 bases). CDR3 length equals 14 residues. Germline CDR1 and CDR2: SGHTA and FQGNSA. V lost 3 bases and J lost 2, with 10 bases in between. The CDR3 DNA reads as TGTGCCAGCAGCTTGGCGGGACGGCAAGAGACCCAGTACTTC. This translates into CASSLAGRQETQYF.

The gene calls are TRBV9 and TRBJ2-7; D uncertain. This CDR3 spans 14 amino acids. The V gene lost 3 bases and the J gene lost 6 bases, with 16 bases spanning the gap. Germline V gene data show CDR1 as SGDLS and CDR2 as YYNGEE. Here the CDR3 DNA reads TGTGCCAGCAGCGACAGACCCTACCAGGCCGAGCAGTACTTC. This gives the protein CASSDRPYQAEQYF.

This chain joins TRBV9 and TRBJ2-1; tentatively, D is TRBD2 (6 bases). Germline V CDR1 and CDR2: SGDLS, YYNGEE. V lost 2 bases to trimming and J lost 4 bases, with 13 bases between them. This CDR3 comprises 15 residues. The CDR3, as DNA: TGTGCCAGCAGCGTTAGCGGAACCGGGTACAATGAGCAGTTCTTC. Protein: CASSVSGTGYNEQFF. Looking up the rest from reference TRBV9 and TRBJ2-1 gives the full variable domain: DSGVTQTPKHLITATGQRVTLRCSPRSGDLSVYWYQQSLDQGLQFLIQYYNGEERAKGNILERFSAQQFPDLHSELNLSSLELGDSALYFCASSVSGTGYNEQFFGPGTRLTVL.

The V call is TRBV30, the J call TRBJ1-2, with D hard to call. Trimming took off 0 bases at V and 0 bases at J, with 20 bases between the two ends. Per the germline V gene, CDR1 is GTSNPN and CDR2 is SVGIG (reference sequence). The CDR3 covers 18 residues. The CDR3 region has the DNA TGTGCCTGGAGTGTACGTACCTACCCCCCGAGAGCTAACTATGGCTACACCTTC. As protein: CAWSVRTYPPRANYGYTF. Full variable domain (rest looked up from reference TRBV30 and TRBJ1-2): SQTIHQWPATLVQPVGSPLSLECTVEGTSNPNLYWYRQAAGRGLQLLFYSVGIGQISSEVPQNLSASRPQDRQFILSSKKLLLSDSGFYLCAWSVRTYPPRANYGYTFGSGTRLTVV.

Concerning this clone itself: An end of the junction does not agree with germline; a read error may underlie this. This sequence joins TRBV6-5 and TRBJ2-6, with 7 bases matching TRBD1. Germline loops: CDR1 MNHEY, CDR2 SVGAGI. The CDR3 consists of 15 residues. The DNA of the CDR3 is TGTGCTAGCAGGATGACAGGGTCTGGGGCCAACGTCCTGACTTTC. Its protein product is CASRMTGSGANVLTF.

The chain employs TRBV4-1 and TRBJ1-1, with 9 bases lining up with TRBD1. Germline assignment: CDR1 MGHRA and CDR2 YSYEKL. The CDR3 is made up of 14 amino acids. Unmatched junction bases numbered 7, after V lost 3 bases and J lost 8 bases. CDR3 in DNA: TGCGCCAGCAGCCAGGACAGGGGATCCTCAGAAGCTTTCTTT. Amino acid sequence: CASSQDRGSSEAFF.

This chain uses TRBV18 with TRBJ2-5; D remains ambiguous. CDR3 length: 13 amino acids. CDR1 and CDR2 from the germline V gene are KGHSH and LQKENI. Between the trimmed V and J ends, which lost 3 bases and 0 bases, there was a span of 5 bases. CDR3: CASSPSYQETQYF. CDR3 nucleotide sequence: TGTGCCAGCTCACCCTCGTACCAAGAGACCCAGTACTTC. The whole variable domain, remainder taken from reference TRBV18 and TRBJ2-5, is NAGVMQNPRHLVRRRGQEARLRCSPMKGHSHVYWYRQLPEEGLKFMVYLQKENIIDESGMPKERFSAEFPKEGPSILRIQQVVRGDSAAYFCASSPSYQETQYFGPGTRLLVL.

The chain combines TRBV12-5 with TRBJ2-7; weak D call: TRBD2 (5 bases). Trimming took off 4 bases at V and 6 bases at J, with 10 bases between the two ends. The V gene's germline CDR1 is LGHNT and CDR2 FRNRAP. The CDR3 length is 12 residues. The CDR3 reads CASGSGLGEQYF. The DNA of the CDR3 is TGTGCTAGTGGTTCCGGACTTGGCGAGCAGTACTTC.

CDR3 amino acids: CASSLAETGTGGTF. The CDR3 DNA reads as TGTGCCAGCAGCTTAGCGGAGACCGGGACAGGGGGCACCTTC. V and J are TRBV7-9 and TRBJ1-2; 11 bases fit TRBD1. J gave up 13 bases and V 0 bases, and 7 bases lay outside the gene matches. The CDR3 runs to 14 residues. Germline V CDR1 and CDR2: SEHNR, FQNEAQ (reference sequence). Full variable domain (outside the CDR3, taken from reference TRBV7-9 and TRBJ1-2): DTGVSQNPRHKITKRGQNVTFRCDPISEHNRLYWYRQTLGQGPEFLTYFQNEAQLEKSRLLSDRFSAERPKGSFSTLEIQRTEQGDSAMYLCASSLAETGTGGTFGSGTRLTVV.

This chain connects TRBV21-1 to TRBJ2-3; the table's D call, TRBD2, has no DNA check behind it. TRBV21-1 counts as a pseudogene. The CDR3 loop spans 14 amino acids. This CDR3 reads CASSSLAGRHTQYF. DNA for the CDR3: TGTGCCAGCAGCTCACTAGCGGGCCGCCATACGCAGTATTTT.

V gene TRBV25-1 combines with J gene TRBJ2-3; 7 bases map to TRBD2. Unmatched junction bases numbered 10, after V lost 4 bases and J lost 3 bases. Germline-derived CDR1 and CDR2 are MGHDK and SYGVNS. This CDR3 is 16 amino acids long. CDR3 loop: CASSVREDHSTDTQYF. In DNA form, the CDR3 reads TGTGCCAGCAGTGTCCGGGAGGACCATTCTACAGATACGCAGTATTTT. Combining the CDR3 with reference TRBV25-1 and TRBJ2-3 gives the whole variable domain EADIYQTPRYLVIGTGKKITLECSQTMGHDKMYWYQQDPGMELHLIHYSYGVNSTEKGDLSSESTVSRIRTEHFPLTLESARPSHTSQYLCASSVREDHSTDTQYFGPGTRLTVL.

This clone was seen just once. This chain connects TRBV6-1 to TRBJ1-2, with D possibly TRBD1 on 5 matching bases. The germline V and J ends were trimmed by 4 bases and 0 bases, with 9 bases remaining between them. The CDR3 totals 14 residues. From germline, CDR1 is MNHNS and CDR2 SASEGT. CDR3 DNA: TGTGCCAGCAGTGCAGGGATCTCTAACTATGGCTACACCTTC. It translates to CASSAGISNYGYTF.

This chain connects TRBV28 to TRBJ2-7; 12 positions match TRBD2. Trimming removed 8 bases from V and 4 bases from J; junction bases left unmatched: 3. The germline gives CDR1 MDHEN, CDR2 SYDVKM. The CDR3 runs to 13 residues. CDR3 amino acids: CASGTSGLYEQYF. CDR3 sequence (DNA): TGTGCCAGCGGGACTAGCGGGCTTTACGAGCAGTACTTC. Variable domain in full (rest from reference TRBV28 and TRBJ2-7): DVKVTQSSRYLVKRTGEKVFLECVQDMDHENMFWYRQDPGLGLRLIYFSYDVKMKEKGDIPEGYSVSREKKERFSLILESASTNQTSMYLCASGTSGLYEQYFGPGTRLTVT.

The V call is TRBV28, the J call TRBJ2-1, with 10 bases lining up with TRBD2. Germline V gives CDR1 MDHEN, CDR2 SYDVKM. This CDR3 spans 14 amino acids. J lost 3 bases, V lost 10 bases, and 6 bases had no gene match. The CDR3 loop reads CATLTSGHYNEQFF. As DNA, the CDR3 is TGTGCCACCTTGACTAGCGGGCACTACAATGAGCAGTTCTTC.

The chain joins TRBV7-9 to TRBJ2-7; 12 bases are shared with TRBD2. The CDR3 extends over 15 amino acids. Germline CDR1 is SEHNR and CDR2 is FQNEAQ (reference sequence). V dropped 5 bases and J dropped 2; count of bases not matched to a gene: 4. The CDR3 region is CASSQTSGGTYEQYF. Here the CDR3 DNA reads TGTGCCAGCAGCCAGACTAGCGGGGGAACCTACGAGCAGTACTTC.

The rearrangement joins TRBV2 to TRBJ1-1; 8 positions agree with TRBD1. The V and J ends lost 6 bases and 2 bases, in that order; junction bases with no gene match: 5. Per the germline V gene, CDR1 is SNHLY and CDR2 is FYNNEI. CDR3 length: 14 amino acids. The CDR3 is CASSDRGANTEAFF. CDR3 bases: TGTGCCAGCAGCGACAGGGGAGCAAACACTGAAGCTTTCTTT.

The chain links TRBV4-2 to TRBJ2-7; 7 bases map to TRBD2. Germline CDR1 and CDR2: LGHNA and YNFKEQ. The CDR3 runs to 15 residues. J was trimmed by 4 bases and V by 4 bases; bases with no gene match: 10. CDR3 DNA: TGTGCCAGCAGCCCTGGGGGGGGAACGGGTTACGAGCAGTACTTC. Its translation is CASSPGGGTGYEQYF.

This chain uses TRBV19 with TRBJ1-1; D ambiguous. This CDR3 region has 13 residues. V lost 4 bases, J lost 0 bases, and 6 bases lay in between. Looked up from germline, CDR1 is LNHDA and CDR2 is SQIVND (reference sequence). CDR3 in DNA: TGTGCCAGTAGTAGGGCGATGAACACTGAAGCTTTCTTT. This encodes CASSRAMNTEAFF.

The chain uses TRBV7-9 and TRBJ2-3, with a weak D call TRBD1 (5 bases). V was trimmed by 6 bases and J by 6 bases, leaving 10 bases between them. Germline V CDR1 and CDR2: SEHNR, FQNEAQ (reference sequence). This CDR3 is built from 12 residues. Written as DNA, the CDR3 is TGTGCCAGCAGTCAGACAGCCGATACGCAGTATTTT. Protein product: CASSQTADTQYF.

There are a few counts of this clone. This chain joins TRBV29-1 and TRBJ1-1; no clear D. The CDR3 consists of 12 residues. Germline V gene data show CDR1 as SQVTM and CDR2 as ANQGSEA. In DNA, the CDR3 is TGCAGTCTCGGACTGGCCGACACTGAAGCTTTCTTT. Translating gives CSLGLADTEAFF. Drawing the rest from reference TRBV29-1 and TRBJ1-1, the complete variable domain is SAVISQKPSRDICQRGTSLTIQCQVDSQVTMMFWYRQQPGQSLTLIATANQGSEATYESGFVIDKFPISRPNLTFSTLTVSNMSPEDSSIYLCSLGLADTEAFFGQGTRLTVV.

The chain couples TRBV12-5 to TRBJ1-2; weak D call: TRBD1 (6 bases). The CDR3 runs 13 residues. Trimming cost V 1 base and J 8 bases, with 11 bases left between them. CDR1 is LGHNT and CDR2 is FRNRAP in the germline V gene. The CDR3 DNA sequence: TGTGCTAGTGGTTTGGCCAACAGGGCAGGCTACACCTTC. Amino acid sequence: CASGLANRAGYTF.

This chain joins TRBV19 and TRBJ1-1; D unresolved. Germline V gives CDR1 LNHDA, CDR2 SQIVND (reference sequence). V lost 6 bases to trimming and J lost 6 bases, with 23 bases between them. CDR3 length equals 16 residues. The CDR3 sequence is CASSQNGSLAPPEAFF. CDR3 bases: TGTGCCAGTAGCCAAAACGGGTCCCTAGCCCCACCTGAAGCTTTCTTT.

The V and J genes are TRBV4-1 and TRBJ2-7, with 12 bases that match TRBD2. Germline CDR1 MGHRA, CDR2 YSYEKL. The ends lost 3 bases at V and 8 bases at J; junction bases unmatched: 8. The CDR3 sequence is 15 residues long. CDR3 bases: TGCGCCAGCAGCCACGCGGGACTAGCGGGCTCCAAGCAGTACTTC. This codes for CASSHAGLAGSKQYF.